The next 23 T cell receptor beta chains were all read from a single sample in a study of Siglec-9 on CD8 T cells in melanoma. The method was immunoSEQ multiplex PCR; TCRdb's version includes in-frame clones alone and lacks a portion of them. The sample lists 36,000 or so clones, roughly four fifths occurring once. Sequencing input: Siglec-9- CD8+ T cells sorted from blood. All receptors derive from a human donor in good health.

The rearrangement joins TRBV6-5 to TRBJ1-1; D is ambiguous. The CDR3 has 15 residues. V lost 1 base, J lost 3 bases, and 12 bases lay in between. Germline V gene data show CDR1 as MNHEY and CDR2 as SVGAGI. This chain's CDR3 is CASSYLGGRHTEAFF. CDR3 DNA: TGTGCCAGCAGTTACTTGGGAGGCCGGCACACTGAAGCTTTCTTT.

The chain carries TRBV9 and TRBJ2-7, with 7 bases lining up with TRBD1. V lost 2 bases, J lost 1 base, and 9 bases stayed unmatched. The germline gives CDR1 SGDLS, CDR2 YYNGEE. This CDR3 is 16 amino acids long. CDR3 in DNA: TGTGCCAGCAGCGTGGATACAGGGGAAATTTCCTACGAGCAGTACTTC. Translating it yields CASSVDTGEISYEQYF.

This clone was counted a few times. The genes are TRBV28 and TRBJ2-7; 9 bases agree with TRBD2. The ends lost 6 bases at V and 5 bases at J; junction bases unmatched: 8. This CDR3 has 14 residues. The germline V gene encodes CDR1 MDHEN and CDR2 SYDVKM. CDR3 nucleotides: TGTGCCAGCAGGGTAGCGGGAGAGTCCGACGAGCAGTACTTC. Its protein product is CASRVAGESDEQYF.

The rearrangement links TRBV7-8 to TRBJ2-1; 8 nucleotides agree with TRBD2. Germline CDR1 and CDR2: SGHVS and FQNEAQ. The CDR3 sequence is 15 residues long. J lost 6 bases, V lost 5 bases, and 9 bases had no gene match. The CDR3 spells CASSPYRGGLNEQFF. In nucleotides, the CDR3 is TGTGCCAGCAGCCCGTATCGGGGGGGTCTCAATGAGCAGTTCTTC.

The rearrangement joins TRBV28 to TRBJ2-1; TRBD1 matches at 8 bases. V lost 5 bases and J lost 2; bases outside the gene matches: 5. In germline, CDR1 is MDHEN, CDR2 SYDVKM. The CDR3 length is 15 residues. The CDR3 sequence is CASSPDREAYNEQFF. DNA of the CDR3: TGTGCCAGCAGTCCGGACAGGGAGGCCTACAATGAGCAGTTCTTC.

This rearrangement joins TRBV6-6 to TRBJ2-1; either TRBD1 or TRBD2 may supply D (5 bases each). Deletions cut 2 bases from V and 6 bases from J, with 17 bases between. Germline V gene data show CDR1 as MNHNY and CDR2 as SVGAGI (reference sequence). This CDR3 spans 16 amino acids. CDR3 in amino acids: CASSYPESARGNEQFF. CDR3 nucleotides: TGTGCCAGCAGTTACCCCGAGAGCGCGAGGGGCAATGAGCAGTTCTTC.

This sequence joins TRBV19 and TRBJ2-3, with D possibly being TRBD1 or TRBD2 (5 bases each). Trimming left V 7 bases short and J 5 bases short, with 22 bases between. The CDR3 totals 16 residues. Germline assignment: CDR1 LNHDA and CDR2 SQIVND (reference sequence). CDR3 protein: CASNAGTNLLRDTQYF. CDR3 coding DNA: TGTGCCAGTAATGCCGGGACGAACCTACTCAGAGATACGCAGTATTTT.

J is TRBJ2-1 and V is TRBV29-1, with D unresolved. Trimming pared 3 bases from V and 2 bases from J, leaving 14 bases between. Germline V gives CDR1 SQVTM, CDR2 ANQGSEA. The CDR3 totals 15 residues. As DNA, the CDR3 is TGCAGCGTTGATCCTTCGGGCAGGACCTACAATGAGCAGTTCTTC. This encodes CSVDPSGRTYNEQFF.

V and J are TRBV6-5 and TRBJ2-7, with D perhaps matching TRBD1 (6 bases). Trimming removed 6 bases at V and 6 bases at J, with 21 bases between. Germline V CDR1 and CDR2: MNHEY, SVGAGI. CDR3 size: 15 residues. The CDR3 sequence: CASRPTTGPRVEQYF. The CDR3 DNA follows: TGTGCCAGCAGACCTACGACAGGACCTAGGGTCGAGCAGTACTTC.

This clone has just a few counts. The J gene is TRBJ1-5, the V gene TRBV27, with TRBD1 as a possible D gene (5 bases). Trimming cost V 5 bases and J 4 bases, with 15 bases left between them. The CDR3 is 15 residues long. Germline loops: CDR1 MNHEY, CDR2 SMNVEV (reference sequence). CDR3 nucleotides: TGTGCCAGCAGTCCTTACGGCGGGGGAAATCAGCCCCAGCATTTT. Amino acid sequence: CASSPYGGGNQPQHF.

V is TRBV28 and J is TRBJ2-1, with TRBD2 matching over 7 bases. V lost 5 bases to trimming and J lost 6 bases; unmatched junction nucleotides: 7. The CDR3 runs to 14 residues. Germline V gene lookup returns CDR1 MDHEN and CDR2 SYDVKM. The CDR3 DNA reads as TGTGCCAGCAGTACACGACTAGCAGTCAATGAGCAGTTCTTC. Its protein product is CASSTRLAVNEQFF.

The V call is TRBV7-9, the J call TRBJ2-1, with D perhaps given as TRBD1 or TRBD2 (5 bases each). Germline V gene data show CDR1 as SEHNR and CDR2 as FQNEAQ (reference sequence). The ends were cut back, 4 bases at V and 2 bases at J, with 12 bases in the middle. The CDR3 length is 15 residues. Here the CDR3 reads CASSYRDQPYNEQFF. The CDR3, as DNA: TGTGCCAGCAGCTACCGGGACCAGCCCTACAATGAGCAGTTCTTC.

The DNA for the CDR3 is TGCAGCGTTGAACAAGGACAGGGCACCGGGGAGCTGTTTTTT. It yields the protein CSVEQGQGTGELFF. This rearrangement joins TRBV29-1 to TRBJ2-2, with 8 bases aligning to TRBD1. The CDR3 is made up of 14 amino acids. The germline V gene has CDR1 SQVTM and CDR2 ANQGSEA. V shed 2 bases, J shed 4 bases, and the junction held 3 bases outside the gene matches.

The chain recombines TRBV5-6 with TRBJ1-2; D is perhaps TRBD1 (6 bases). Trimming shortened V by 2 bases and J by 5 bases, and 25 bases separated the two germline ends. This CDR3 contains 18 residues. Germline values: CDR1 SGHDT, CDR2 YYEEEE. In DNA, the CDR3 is TGTGCCAGCAGCTTACGTCGGCTCGCGGGGGGCCGGGAGTATGGCTACACCTTC. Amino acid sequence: CASSLRRLAGGREYGYTF. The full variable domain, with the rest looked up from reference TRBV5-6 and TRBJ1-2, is DAGVTQSPTHLIKTRGQQVTLRCSPKSGHDTVSWYQQALGQGPQFIFQYYEEEERQRGNFPDRFSGHQFPNYSSELNVNALLLGDSALYLCASSLRRLAGGREYGYTFGSGTRLTVV.

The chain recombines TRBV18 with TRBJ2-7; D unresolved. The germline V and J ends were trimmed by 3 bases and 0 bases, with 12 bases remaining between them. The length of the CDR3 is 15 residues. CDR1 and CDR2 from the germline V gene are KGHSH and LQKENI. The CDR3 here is CASSPLFGDSYEQYF. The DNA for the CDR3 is TGTGCCAGCTCACCCCTCTTCGGAGACTCCTACGAGCAGTACTTC.

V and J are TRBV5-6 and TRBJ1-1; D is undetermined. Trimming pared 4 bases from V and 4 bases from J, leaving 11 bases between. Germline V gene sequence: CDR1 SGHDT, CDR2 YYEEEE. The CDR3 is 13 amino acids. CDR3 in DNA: TGTGCCAGCAGCCACCTAGCGGGCACTGAAGCTTTCTTT. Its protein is CASSHLAGTEAFF.

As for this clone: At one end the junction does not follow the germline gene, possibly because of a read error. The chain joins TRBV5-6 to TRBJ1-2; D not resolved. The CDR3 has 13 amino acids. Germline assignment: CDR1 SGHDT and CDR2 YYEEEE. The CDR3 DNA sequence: TGTGCCAGCAACTTGGATGGACCTTATGGCTACACCTTC. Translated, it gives CASNLDGPYGYTF.

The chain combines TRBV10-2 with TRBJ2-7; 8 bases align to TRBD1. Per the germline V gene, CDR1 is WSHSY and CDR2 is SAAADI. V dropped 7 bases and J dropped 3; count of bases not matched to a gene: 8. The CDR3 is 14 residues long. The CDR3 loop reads CASTGTGRFYEQYF. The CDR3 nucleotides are TGCGCCAGCACAGGGACAGGCCGTTTCTACGAGCAGTACTTC.

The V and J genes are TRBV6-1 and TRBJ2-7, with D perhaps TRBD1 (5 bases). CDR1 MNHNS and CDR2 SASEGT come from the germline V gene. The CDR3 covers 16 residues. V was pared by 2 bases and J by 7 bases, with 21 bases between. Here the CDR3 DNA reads TGTGCCAGCAGTGAATTATTATTAGGGGCCTGGAAAGAGCAGTACTTC. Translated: CASSELLLGAWKEQYF.

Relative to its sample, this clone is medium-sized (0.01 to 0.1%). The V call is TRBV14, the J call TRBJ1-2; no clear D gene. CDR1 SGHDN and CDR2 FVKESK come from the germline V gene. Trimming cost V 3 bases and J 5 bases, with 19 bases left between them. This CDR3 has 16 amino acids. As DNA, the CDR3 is TGTGCCAGCAGCCAGGAAGACCGGGGAGTTTTGTATGGCTACACCTTC. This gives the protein CASSQEDRGVLYGYTF.

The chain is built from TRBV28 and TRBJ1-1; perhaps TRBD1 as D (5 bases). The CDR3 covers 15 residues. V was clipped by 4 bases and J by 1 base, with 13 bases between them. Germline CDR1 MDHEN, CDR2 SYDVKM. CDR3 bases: TGTGCCAGCAGTTATCGGGGGAAACCGAACACTGAAGCTTTCTTT. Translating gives CASSYRGKPNTEAFF.

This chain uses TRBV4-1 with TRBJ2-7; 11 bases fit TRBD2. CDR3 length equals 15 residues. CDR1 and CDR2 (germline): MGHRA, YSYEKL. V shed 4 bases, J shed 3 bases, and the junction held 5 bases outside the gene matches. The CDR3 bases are TGCGCCAGCAGCCGCACCGGGACTAGCGGCTACGAGCAGTACTTC. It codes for CASSRTGTSGYEQYF.

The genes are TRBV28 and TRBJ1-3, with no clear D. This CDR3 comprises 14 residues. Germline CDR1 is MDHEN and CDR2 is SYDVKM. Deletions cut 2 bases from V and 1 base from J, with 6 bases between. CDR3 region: CASSLRESGNTIYF. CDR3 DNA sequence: TGTGCCAGCAGTTTAAGGGAATCTGGAAACACCATATATTTT.